The clone carrying this T cell receptor beta chain was seen more than once but under ten times. This record belongs to a study of beta chain features in type 1 diabetes. TCRB transcripts that were expressed got sequenced, as all of the isolated RNA had been reverse transcribed. The repertoire was sequenced with immunoSEQ multiplex PCR; TCRdb's copy has only in-frame clones and lacks some. The repertoire holds about 900,000 clones, with roughly a sixth as singletons. Specimen: naive CD4+ T cells from blood. The TCR was taken from a woman under 30 in good health.

The CDR3 nucleotides are TGTGCCAGCAGCCCCTCGACTATCGTCAATGAGCAGTTCTTC. Amino acid sequence: CASSPSTIVNEQFF. The chain is built from TRBV2 and TRBJ2-1; a weak D match, TRBD2 (5 bases). V was cut by 6 bases and J by 6 bases, with 15 bases left in between. Germline lookup yields CDR1 SNHLY and CDR2 FYNNEI. This CDR3 comprises 14 residues.